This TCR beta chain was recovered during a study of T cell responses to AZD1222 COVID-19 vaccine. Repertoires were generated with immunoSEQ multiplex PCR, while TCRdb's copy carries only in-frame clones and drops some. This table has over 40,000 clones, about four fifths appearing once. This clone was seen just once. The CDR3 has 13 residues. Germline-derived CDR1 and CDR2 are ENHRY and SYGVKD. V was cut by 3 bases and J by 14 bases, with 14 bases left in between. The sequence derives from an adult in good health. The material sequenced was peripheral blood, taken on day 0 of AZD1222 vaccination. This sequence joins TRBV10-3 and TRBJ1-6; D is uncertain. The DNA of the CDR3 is TGTGCCATCAGTGAAGGGCGAGTGCCGGCCCTCCACTTT. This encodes CAISEGRVPALHF.